Presented here are 8 T cell receptor beta chains from one specimen sequenced in a study of CD8 T cells in Susac syndrome. Reverse transcription of roughly 0.5 to 1 ug RNA used random hexamers. TCRdb re-analysed the immunoSEQ multiplex PCR reads in MiXCR, keeping a single row per CDR3 protein. Here the sample spans more than 250,000 distinct CDR3 sequences, roughly 94% being singletons. What was sequenced was CD4+ T cells from PBMCs. The source is a human donor with multiple sclerosis.

The rearrangement links TRBV6-2 or TRBV6-3 to TRBJ2-7, with 12 positions matching TRBD2. V was clipped by 2 bases and J by 5 bases; unmatched bases: 13. The CDR3 spans 18 residues. Germline V CDR1 and CDR2: MNHEY, SVGEGT. In nucleotides, the CDR3 is TGTGCCAGCAGTTACGCGACTAGCGGGAGTTCTCGAAGCCACGAGCAGTACTTC. Its protein product is CASSYATSGSSRSHEQYF.

This chain links TRBV30 with TRBJ2-2; no clear D gene. Between the trimmed V and J ends, which lost 0 bases and 7 bases, there was a span of 9 bases. Germline V lookup: CDR1 GTSNPN, CDR2 SVGIG (reference sequence). The CDR3 is 13 amino acids. CDR3 region: CAWSVVYGGELFF. The CDR3 DNA follows: TGTGCCTGGAGTGTAGTATATGGCGGGGAGCTGTTTTTT.

The CDR3 bases are TGCGCCAGCAGCCGTCCCATACAGGGAATAGGGTCCTACGAGCAGTACTTC. Translating gives CASSRPIQGIGSYEQYF. The V call is TRBV5-1, the J call TRBJ2-7; D possibly corresponds to TRBD1 (6 bases). In germline, CDR1 is SGHRS, CDR2 YFSETQ. V was trimmed by 4 bases and J by 1 base, leaving 21 bases between them. The CDR3 has 17 residues. The full variable domain, in which reference TRBV5-1 and TRBJ2-7 provide the parts outside the CDR3, is KAGVTQTPRYLIKTRGQQVTLSCSPISGHRSVSWYQQTPGQGLQFLFEYFSETQRNKGNFPGRFSGRQFSNSRSEMNVSTLELGDSALYLCASSRPIQGIGSYEQYFGPGTRLTVT.

This chain connects TRBV5-1 to TRBJ1-1, with 10 nucleotides matching TRBD1. This CDR3 is built from 15 residues. The germline V gene encodes CDR1 SGHRS and CDR2 YFSETQ. V lost 5 bases, J lost 5 bases, and 9 bases stayed unmatched. CDR3 DNA: TGCGCCAGCAGGTTTCGACAGGGGGCATATACTGAAGCTTTCTTT. Residues: CASRFRQGAYTEAFF.

The J gene is TRBJ2-1, the V gene TRBV3-1; 14 bases are a match to TRBD2. V trimming: 4 bases; J trimming: 6 bases; junction bases outside the gene matches: 2. CDR3 length: 15 amino acids. Germline V gene lookup returns CDR1 LGHDT and CDR2 YNNKEL (reference sequence). The CDR3 DNA is TGTGCCAGCAGCCCGGGACTAGCGGGAGTCAATGAGCAGTTCTTC. Translation gives CASSPGLAGVNEQFF.

This clonotype appeared once. The gene calls are TRBV12-3 or TRBV12-4 and TRBJ2-1; no definite D call. This CDR3 is built from 11 residues. The V and J ends lost 7 bases and 8 bases respectively, with 9 bases between them. The CDR3 DNA reads as TGTGCCAGCACTCTAACCTATGAGCAGTTCTTC. This encodes CASTLTYEQFF.

Points on this clonotype: The junction does not match germline at one end; this may be a read error. The V gene is TRBV7-7, the J gene TRBJ2-5; 7 bases agree with TRBD2. This CDR3 has 14 residues. Germline V gives CDR1 SSHAT, CDR2 FNYEAQ (reference sequence). The CDR3 coding sequence is TGTGCTAGCAGCTTGGGAGGGCCAGGAGAGACCCAGTACTTC. Protein product: CASSLGGPGETQYF.

This sequence joins TRBV29-1 and TRBJ2-5, with D possibly matching TRBD1 (7 bases). The CDR3 has 12 residues. Trimming removed 7 bases at V and 5 bases at J, with 14 bases between. The germline V gene encodes CDR1 SQVTM and CDR2 ANQGSEA. This CDR3 reads CSGLQGRETQYF. CDR3 sequence (DNA): TGCAGCGGTCTACAGGGGAGGGAGACCCAGTACTTC.